The rows below give T cell receptor beta chains drawn from one sample of a study of beta chain features in type 1 diabetes. The table came from immunoSEQ multiplex PCR; TCRdb's copy has only in-frame clones and leaves some out. The repertoire holds just over 15,000 clones, over 55% seen once, with about 2.6% in the top ten. The sample comprised Tregs from blood. The receptors were sampled from a man aged 25 to 40 with type 1 diabetes. The CDR3 runs from the conserved cysteine through the conserved F or W. A D gene is named only where the DNA matches it firmly. The listing skips clone size in some rows; elsewhere it reads once, few, many or a size class.

NA | TRBJ2-7 | NA | TRBV7-9 | CASSQDSYEQYF | TGTGCCAGCAGCCAAGACAGTTACGAGCAGTACTTC
NA | TRBJ2-7 | TRBD2 | TRBV5-1 | CASSFGSGGYEQYF | TGCGCCAGCAGCTTCGGTAGCGGGGGATACGAGCAGTACTTC
few | TRBJ1-4 | TRBD1 | TRBV30 | CAWSVRDRDEKLFF | TGTGCCTGGAGTGTACGGGACAGGGATGAAAAACTGTTTTTT
NA | TRBJ2-5 | TRBD2 | TRBV19 | CASSISGGAGETQYF | TGTGCCAGTAGTATTAGCGGGGGGGCCGGAGAGACCCAGTACTTC
NA | TRBJ2-3 | TRBD1 | TRBV10-3 | CAISESQGVSTDTQYF | TGTGCCATCAGTGAGTCGCAGGGGGTTTCGACAGATACGCAGTATTTT
NA | TRBJ2-4 | TRBD1 | TRBV5-1 | CASSLEGAAKNIQYF | TGCGCCAGCAGCTTGGAGGGGGCGGCCAAAAACATTCAGTACTTC
NA | TRBJ1-1 | NA | TRBV5-1 | CASSSGGKGAFF | TGCGCCAGCAGCTCCGGGGGAAAGGGGGCTTTCTTT
NA | TRBJ2-6 | NA | TRBV4-1 | CASSQRTDGANVLTF | TGCGCCAGCAGCCAGCGGACAGATGGGGCCAACGTCCTGACTTTC
NA | TRBJ1-2 | NA | TRBV6-6 | CASSYHRTGGYTF | TGTGCCAGCAGTTACCACCGGACGGGGGGCTACACCTTC
few | TRBJ1-1 | NA | TRBV23-1 | CAVRSRDTEAFF | TGCGCCGTCAGGTCTCGCGACACTGAAGCTTTCTTT
once | TRBJ2-1 | TRBD1 | TRBV19 | CASSLGQVYNEQFF | TGTGCCAGTAGTCTGGGACAGGTTTACAATGAGCAGTTCTTC
few | TRBJ2-5 | TRBD2 | TRBV10-3 | CASRTSGKETQYF | TGTGCCAGCCGGACTAGCGGAAAAGAGACCCAGTACTTC
NA | TRBJ2-3 | TRBD2 | TRBV30 | CAWTAGELTDTQYF | TGTGCCTGGACGGCGGGAGAGCTAACAGATACGCAGTATTTT
NA | TRBJ1-3 | NA | TRBV6-5 | CASSYRELTSGNTIYF | TGTGCCAGCAGTTACCGCGAATTAACCTCTGGAAACACCATATATTTT
NA | TRBJ2-3 | NA | TRBV7-2 | CASSLAAPGGTDTQYF | TGTGCCAGCAGCTTAGCCGCCCCCGGAGGGACAGATACGCAGTATTTT
NA | TRBJ2-5 | TRBD1 | TRBV5-4 | CASSLGQGGETQYF | TGTGCCAGCAGCCTCGGACAGGGGGGAGAGACCCAGTACTTC
NA | TRBJ2-2 | NA | TRBV27 | CASSLNSGAGELFF | TGTGCCAGCAGTTTAAACTCAGGGGCCGGGGAGCTGTTTTTT
NA | TRBJ1-1 | NA | TRBV7-9 | CASSLAGGLAEAFF | TGTGCCAGCAGCTTAGCGGGGGGGCTGGCTGAAGCTTTCTTT
few | TRBJ2-1 | TRBD1 | TRBV6-5 | CASSYSDRVLYNEQFF | TGTGCCAGCAGTTACTCGGACAGGGTACTTTACAATGAGCAGTTCTTC
NA | TRBJ2-2 | NA | TRBV11-2 | CASSGPGHLNTGELFF | TGTGCCAGCAGCGGCCCGGGACACCTGAACACCGGGGAGCTGTTTTTT
NA | TRBJ1-6 | NA | TRBV6-5 | CASSYKGIYNSPLHF | TGTGCCAGCAGTTACAAGGGGATCTATAATTCACCCCTCCACTTT
few | TRBJ2-5 | NA | TRBV5-1 | CASSLEGRQETQYF | TGCGCCAGCAGCCTTGAGGGCCGTCAAGAGACCCAGTACTTC
NA | TRBJ1-6 | NA | TRBV6-6 | CASIPPRTAENSPLHF | TGTGCCAGCATTCCCCCACGGACAGCCGAAAATTCACCCCTCCACTTT
NA | TRBJ1-1 | NA | TRBV16 | CASSPRGGTMNTEAFF | TGTGCCAGCAGCCCACGGGGGGGGACCATGAACACTGAAGCTTTCTTT
NA | TRBJ2-7 | NA | TRBV19 | CASSIQGSSYEQYF | TGTGCCAGTAGTATACAGGGGAGCTCCTACGAGCAGTACTTC
NA | TRBJ1-2 | NA | TRBV21-1 | CARSKPDRGGYGYTF | TGTGCCAGGAGCAAACCTGACAGGGGCGGGTATGGCTACACCTTC
NA | TRBJ1-3 | NA | TRBV9 | CASSLTPSGYSRSGNTIYF | TGTGCCAGCAGCCTCACCCCCTCGGGTTATAGTCGATCCGGAAACACCATATATTTT
few | TRBJ2-5 | TRBD2 | TRBV7-9 | CASTSDRLAGAETQYF | TGTGCCAGCACCTCCGATCGGCTAGCGGGAGCAGAGACCCAGTACTTC
few | TRBJ1-4 | NA | TRBV7-9 | CASRSEGTNEKLFF | TGTGCCAGCAGGTCGGAGGGGACTAATGAAAAACTGTTTTTT
NA | TRBJ2-7 | TRBD1 | TRBV6-1 | CASRGTGDEQYF | TGTGCCAGCAGGGGGACAGGGGACGAGCAGTACTTC
few | TRBJ2-1 | NA | TRBV5-1 | CASSPLLAGAYNEQFF | TGCGCCAGCAGCCCCTTACTAGCAGGAGCCTACAATGAGCAGTTCTTC
NA | TRBJ2-1 | TRBD2 | TRBV5-1 | CASSALSGHNEQFF | TGCGCCAGCAGCGCACTTAGCGGGCACAATGAGCAGTTCTTC
NA | TRBJ2-7 | TRBD1 | TRBV7-2 | CASSKGTVYEQYF | TGTGCCAGCAGTAAAGGGACAGTCTACGAGCAGTACTTC
few | TRBJ2-7 | TRBD1 | TRBV7-8 | CASSLAGLGQGEQYF | TGTGCCAGCAGCTTAGCCGGTTTGGGACAGGGGGAGCAGTACTTC
few | TRBJ1-1 | NA | TRBV10-3 | CAIWGPPLNTEAFF | TGTGCCATCTGGGGCCCACCATTGAACACTGAAGCTTTCTTT
NA | TRBJ2-7 | NA | TRBV10-3 | CAISETQTYEQYF | TGTGCCATCAGTGAGACACAAACCTACGAGCAGTACTTC
NA | TRBJ2-3 | TRBD2 | TRBV11-2 | CASSLSSGSGDTQYF | TGTGCCAGCAGCTTATCTAGCGGGAGTGGTGATACGCAGTATTTT
few | TRBJ2-2 | NA | TRBV7-2 | CASSLIQGGTGELFF | TGTGCCAGCAGCTTAATACAGGGCGGGACCGGGGAGCTGTTTTTT
NA | TRBJ1-6 | NA | TRBV6-5 | CASSYSADSPLHF | TGTGCCAGCAGTTACTCGGCCGATTCACCCCTCCACTTT
NA | TRBJ2-1 | TRBD2 | TRBV5-1 | CASSNLAGGPSYNEQFF | TGCGCCAGCAGCAACCTAGCGGGAGGGCCGTCCTACAATGAGCAGTTCTTC
once | TRBJ2-7 | TRBD1 | TRBV7-8 | CASSSRTGVEQYF | TGTGCCAGCAGCTCCAGGACAGGCGTCGAGCAGTACTTC
once | TRBJ1-5 | NA | TRBV6-1 | CASSEGGDYQPQHF | TGTGCCAGCAGCGAAGGTGGGGACTATCAGCCCCAGCATTTT
NA | TRBJ2-7 | NA | TRBV7-2 | CASSRSRGSYEQYF | TGTGCCAGCAGCCGTAGTAGGGGCTCCTACGAGCAGTACTTC
once | TRBJ1-1 | NA | TRBV27 | CASSRGGTEAFF | TGTGCCAGCAGCCGGGGTGGCACTGAAGCTTTCTTT
NA | TRBJ2-7 | TRBD2 | TRBV6-5 | CASSYSSPGEGYEQYF | TGTGCCAGCAGTTACTCGAGCCCCGGGGAGGGCTACGAGCAGTACTTC
few | TRBJ1-5 | TRBD1 | TRBV7-2 | CASSPWTGDHQPQHF | TGTGCCAGCAGCCCATGGACAGGGGATCATCAGCCCCAGCATTTT
once | TRBJ2-2 | NA | TRBV5-6 | CASSPTGPNTGELFF | TGTGCCAGCAGTCCGACAGGACCGAACACCGGGGAGCTGTTTTTT
NA | TRBJ2-3 | TRBD2 | TRBV7-2 | CASSLRSGSPDTQYF | TGTGCCAGCAGCTTACGTAGCGGGAGCCCAGATACGCAGTATTTT
NA | TRBJ2-2 | NA | TRBV7-9 | CASSLETTTGELFF | TGTGCCAGCAGCTTAGAGACGACTACCGGGGAGCTGTTTTTT
few | TRBJ1-1 | TRBD1 | TRBV11-2 | CASSGDRGRGNTEAFF | TGTGCCAGCAGCGGGGACAGGGGCCGCGGGAACACTGAAGCTTTCTTT
NA | TRBJ2-6 | NA | TRBV11-2 | CASSLSYGANVLTF | TGTGCCAGCAGCTTGAGTTATGGGGCCAACGTCCTGACTTTC
NA | TRBJ1-2 | TRBD1 | TRBV7-9 | CASSFSTGGPGGYTF | TGTGCCAGCAGTTTCTCGACAGGGGGCCCGGGTGGCTACACCTTC
few | TRBJ2-3 | NA | TRBV7-6 | CASSPLVASTDTQYF | TGTGCCAGCAGCCCGTTGGTAGCTAGCACAGATACGCAGTATTTT
NA | TRBJ2-1 | TRBD2 | TRBV27 | CATQGLAGYNEQFF | TGTGCCACCCAGGGACTAGCGGGCTACAATGAGCAGTTCTTC
NA | TRBJ1-1 | NA | TRBV18 | CASSPTGRGTEAFF | TGTGCCAGCTCACCTACGGGGCGGGGGACTGAAGCTTTCTTT